A single sample gave rise to the 28 T cell receptor beta chains below, sequenced in a study of T cell repertoires in cytomegalovirus infection. TCRdb redid the calling of the reads with MiXCR, one entry per CDR3 protein. The sample holds roughly 860,000 distinct CDR3 sequences, about 30% seen once. The antigens of these receptors remain unknown. Source: cultured CD8+ T cells from PBMCs, taken from culture after CMV antigen stimulation. These TCRs come from a human donor in good health (CMV status not recorded). Some clones in this sample may be carry-over from other donors' samples.

This clonotype came up a few times. The genes are TRBV20-1 and TRBJ1-1; weak D call: TRBD1 (6 bases). Germline V gene lookup returns CDR1 DFQATT and CDR2 SNEGSKA (reference sequence). The length of the CDR3 is 16 residues. V was cut by 6 bases and J by 2 bases, with 22 bases left in between. CDR3 protein: CSAGPPGAGFNTEAFF. Written as DNA, the CDR3 is TGCAGTGCCGGCCCGCCAGGGGCGGGTTTTAACACTGAAGCTTTCTTT.

The chain links TRBV7-8 to TRBJ1-2, with 9 nucleotides matching TRBD1. The germline V gene encodes CDR1 SGHVS and CDR2 FQNEAQ. V shed 5 bases, J shed 7 bases, and the junction held 14 bases outside the gene matches. The CDR3 loop spans 16 amino acids. The CDR3 region is CASSLYPEGQGGGYTF. In DNA form, the CDR3 reads TGTGCCAGCAGCCTTTACCCGGAGGGACAGGGCGGTGGCTACACCTTC.

This chain connects TRBV10-3 to TRBJ1-1; possibly TRBD1 for D (5 bases). The CDR3 loop spans 11 amino acids. V shed 11 bases and J shed 5 bases, with 12 bases lying between them. The germline gives CDR1 ENHRY, CDR2 SYGVKD. The CDR3 DNA reads TGTGCCGCCGGGGGTGGAACTGAAGCTTTCTTT. Residues: CAAGGGTEAFF.

This chain connects TRBV6-5 to TRBJ1-5; 9 positions agree with TRBD1. J lost 5 bases, V lost 6 bases, and 8 bases had no gene match. The germline V gene encodes CDR1 MNHEY and CDR2 SVGAGI. The CDR3 covers 15 residues. CDR3: CASSRSTGGYQPQHF. CDR3 bases: TGTGCCAGCAGCCGATCGACAGGGGGTTATCAGCCCCAGCATTTT.

This clonotype was observed a few times. This chain joins TRBV12-3 or TRBV12-4 and TRBJ1-4; 8 positions match TRBD1. The CDR3 totals 13 residues. The junction had 6 bases not matched to a gene; V was cut back by 5 bases and J by 10 bases. The CDR3 loop is CASSQGAAGKLFF. CDR3 coding DNA: TGTGCCAGCAGTCAGGGGGCGGCGGGAAAACTGTTTTTT.

The gene calls are TRBV6-5 and TRBJ2-3; TRBD2 matches 8 bases. There are 18 residues in the CDR3. The germline V gene encodes CDR1 MNHEY and CDR2 SVGAGI. With V trimmed by 2 bases and J by 0 bases, 10 bases remained unmatched. For the CDR3, the DNA is TGTGCCAGCAGTTACCAGCGGGGGCCCCCTTTAAGCACAGATACGCAGTATTTT. This encodes CASSYQRGPPLSTDTQYF.

The V gene is TRBV12-3 or TRBV12-4, the J gene TRBJ2-2; a possible D gene is TRBD2 (6 bases). The CDR3 loop spans 12 amino acids. The V and J ends lost 11 bases and 0 bases respectively, with 7 bases between them. CDR3 region: CAWGANTGELFF. In nucleotides, the CDR3 is TGTGCCTGGGGGGCGAACACCGGGGAGCTGTTTTTT.

The gene calls are TRBV20-1 and TRBJ1-6; unclear D gene. Trimming cost V 8 bases and J 3 bases, with 14 bases left between them. Germline V gene data show CDR1 as DFQATT and CDR2 as SNEGSKA (reference sequence). The CDR3 loop spans 14 amino acids. The CDR3 spells CSLPEPNYNSPLHF. The CDR3, as DNA: TGCAGTCTCCCGGAACCAAACTATAATTCACCCCTCCACTTT.

This clonotype was counted a few times. The chain recombines TRBV7-2 with TRBJ2-5, with 8 bases aligning to TRBD2. Germline V gene sequence: CDR1 SGHTA, CDR2 FQGNSA. The J segment lost 5 bases and the V segment lost 1 base, leaving 9 bases of the junction unmatched. This CDR3 is 16 amino acids long. The CDR3 region has the DNA TGTGCCAGCAGCTTAGGTCTTCAGCGGGGGTTGGAGACCCAGTACTTC. This translates into CASSLGLQRGLETQYF. Full variable domain (missing parts from reference TRBV7-2 and TRBJ2-5): GAGVSQSPSNKVTEKGKDVELRCDPISGHTALYWYRQSLGQGLEFLIYFQGNSAPDKSGLPSDRFSAERTGGSVSTLTIQRTQQEDSAVYLCASSLGLQRGLETQYFGPGTRLLVL.

The rearrangement links TRBV20-1 to TRBJ2-5; D is possibly TRBD2 (6 bases). Germline CDR1 is DFQATT and CDR2 is SNEGSKA (reference sequence). Deletions cut 6 bases from V and 1 base from J, with 15 bases between. The CDR3 has 14 amino acids. This CDR3 is CSAPLASGQETQYF. The CDR3 nucleotides are TGCAGTGCCCCCCTAGCGAGCGGCCAAGAGACCCAGTACTTC.

The chain employs TRBV7-9 and TRBJ2-2, with D unresolved. This CDR3 spans 13 amino acids. The V and J ends lost 7 bases and 4 bases respectively, with 10 bases between them. Germline loops: CDR1 SEHNR, CDR2 FQNEAQ (reference sequence). The CDR3 region is CASTRAPTGELFF. CDR3 sequence (DNA): TGTGCCAGCACCCGGGCCCCCACCGGGGAGCTGTTTTTT.

V is TRBV29-1 and J is TRBJ2-6, with D perhaps TRBD1 (5 bases). The CDR3 consists of 15 residues. Germline loops: CDR1 SQVTM, CDR2 ANQGSEA. V was pared by 7 bases and J by 0 bases, with 13 bases between. DNA for the CDR3: TGCAGCGCACCGACAGTCGTCTCTGGGGCCAACGTCCTGACTTTC. As protein: CSAPTVVSGANVLTF.

The gene calls are TRBV6-1 and TRBJ1-5; D perhaps matches TRBD1 (5 bases). Germline V gene sequence: CDR1 MNHNS, CDR2 SASEGT. Trimming removed 1 base at V and 4 bases at J, with 11 bases between. The CDR3 sequence is 15 residues long. CDR3 loop: CASSEGGRRNQPQHF. The DNA for the CDR3 is TGTGCCAGCAGTGAAGGGGGCAGAAGAAATCAGCCCCAGCATTTT.

This clonotype showed up just a few times. The V call is TRBV9, the J call TRBJ1-2; D remains ambiguous. Germline CDR1 SGDLS, CDR2 YYNGEE. The V and J ends lost 6 bases and 2 bases respectively, with 17 bases between them. This CDR3 region has 15 residues. In DNA, the CDR3 is TGTGCCAGCATCGGCTACGGTGGGGAGAACTATGGCTACACCTTC. As protein: CASIGYGGENYGYTF.

The chain couples TRBV7-9 to TRBJ2-2; D perhaps matches TRBD1 (6 bases). Between the trimmed V and J ends, which lost 8 bases and 0 bases, there was a span of 13 bases. From germline, CDR1 is SEHNR and CDR2 FQNEAQ (reference sequence). The CDR3 is 15 amino acids. The CDR3 sequence: CASPEDRANTGELFF. Written as DNA, the CDR3 is TGTGCCAGCCCCGAGGACAGAGCGAACACCGGGGAGCTGTTTTTT. Filled out from reference TRBV7-9 and TRBJ2-2, the complete variable domain reads DTGVSQNPRHKITKRGQNVTFRCDPISEHNRLYWYRQTLGQGPEFLTYFQNEAQLEKSRLLSDRFSAERPKGSFSTLEIQRTEQGDSAMYLCASPEDRANTGELFFGEGSRLTVL.

The rearrangement links TRBV7-6 to TRBJ2-3; the D is unclear. Germline CDR1 SGHVS, CDR2 FNYEAQ. This CDR3 contains 18 residues. V was shortened by 1 base and J by 0 bases, with 17 bases between the two germline ends. CDR3 nucleotide sequence: TGTGCCAGCAGCTTAGAGCGTCCGTTACCTTCTAGCACAGATACGCAGTATTTT. Residues: CASSLERPLPSSTDTQYF.

The chain uses TRBV7-9 and TRBJ2-7; D could derive from TRBD1 or TRBD2 (5 bases each). With 1 base removed from V and 2 bases from J, the gap between germline ends came to 18 bases. Germline lookup yields CDR1 SEHNR and CDR2 FQNEAQ (reference sequence). This CDR3 contains 17 residues. The CDR3 sequence: CASSLEPGPIYAYEQYF. The CDR3 DNA reads as TGTGCCAGCAGCTTAGAGCCGGGGCCCATCTACGCCTACGAGCAGTACTTC.

This clonotype was seen a handful of times. The chain employs TRBV19 and TRBJ1-2; tentative D call: TRBD1 (6 bases). The length of the CDR3 is 17 residues. Germline V gene lookup returns CDR1 LNHDA and CDR2 SQIVND (reference sequence). With 5 bases removed from V and 2 bases from J, the gap between germline ends came to 21 bases. The CDR3 DNA reads as TGTGCCAGTAGTTCAGAACCGTCAGGGGTGCTGAACTATGGCTACACCTTC. Protein sequence: CASSSEPSGVLNYGYTF.

This sequence joins TRBV7-9 and TRBJ2-5, with D tentatively TRBD2 (6 bases). Germline V gene sequence: CDR1 SEHNR, CDR2 FQNEAQ (reference sequence). The germline V and J ends were trimmed by 3 bases and 4 bases, with 15 bases remaining between them. CDR3 length: 15 residues. CDR3 region: CASSFRTAGRETQYF. CDR3 DNA: TGTGCCAGCAGCTTTCGGACGGCGGGGCGAGAGACCCAGTACTTC. Using reference TRBV7-9 and TRBJ2-5 for the parts outside the CDR3, the full variable domain is DTGVSQNPRHKITKRGQNVTFRCDPISEHNRLYWYRQTLGQGPEFLTYFQNEAQLEKSRLLSDRFSAERPKGSFSTLEIQRTEQGDSAMYLCASSFRTAGRETQYFGPGTRLLVL.

This clonotype occurred many times. The chain carries TRBV7-9 and TRBJ2-2; D ambiguous. The germline V and J ends were trimmed by 5 bases and 0 bases, with 13 bases remaining between them. This CDR3 region has 16 residues. From germline, CDR1 is SEHNR and CDR2 FQNEAQ (reference sequence). The CDR3 nucleotides are TGTGCCAGCAGCAGAGTCGGAGTTCCGAACACCGGGGAGCTGTTTTTT. This encodes CASSRVGVPNTGELFF. Filled out from reference TRBV7-9 and TRBJ2-2, the complete variable domain reads DTGVSQNPRHKITKRGQNVTFRCDPISEHNRLYWYRQTLGQGPEFLTYFQNEAQLEKSRLLSDRFSAERPKGSFSTLEIQRTEQGDSAMYLCASSRVGVPNTGELFFGEGSRLTVL.

The V call is TRBV2, the J call TRBJ2-5, with 10 bases fitting TRBD2. Trimming cost V 3 bases and J 4 bases; bases outside gene matches: 5. Looked up from germline, CDR1 is SNHLY and CDR2 is FYNNEI. The CDR3 has 15 amino acids. This chain's CDR3 is CASSEAAGGAETQYF. In nucleotides, the CDR3 is TGTGCCAGCAGTGAGGCAGCGGGGGGGGCAGAGACCCAGTACTTC.

Details on this clonotype: A read error is possible here, since a much larger clone lies one base away. V usage is TRBV7-9 and J usage is TRBJ2-2; tentative D call: TRBD1 (6 bases). This CDR3 region has 16 residues. V was cut by 5 bases and J by 1 base, with 14 bases left in between. Germline lookup yields CDR1 SEHNR and CDR2 FQNEAQ (reference sequence). The CDR3 here is CASSRIRGGNTGELFF. The CDR3, as DNA: TGTGCCAGCAGCAGAATCAGGGGTGGGAACACCGGGGAGCTGTTTTTT.

The chain is built from TRBV11-1 and TRBJ2-7; tentatively, D is TRBD1 (6 bases). V was trimmed by 3 bases and J by 0 bases, leaving 9 bases between them. The CDR3 totals 14 residues. Germline V lookup: CDR1 SGHAT, CDR2 FQDESV (reference sequence). In DNA, the CDR3 is TGTGCCAGCAGCTTTACGGGACACTCCTACGAGCAGTACGTC. Its protein is CASSFTGHSYEQYV.

J is TRBJ2-7 and V is TRBV10-3, with D possibly matching TRBD2 (5 bases). Trimming shortened V by 0 bases and J by 2 bases, and 14 bases separated the two germline ends. The length of the CDR3 is 16 residues. Germline-derived CDR1 and CDR2 are ENHRY and SYGVKD. CDR3 DNA: TGTGCCATCAGTGAGTCTGGAACTGGGGAGACCTACGAGCAGTACGTC. It encodes CAISESGTGETYEQYV.

Note on this clonotype: One junction end disagrees with the germline gene, perhaps due to a read error. V and J are TRBV25-1 and TRBJ2-2; a weak D match, TRBD2 (5 bases). Germline V gene sequence: CDR1 MGHDK, CDR2 SYGVNS. This CDR3 is 13 amino acids long. CDR3 DNA sequence: TGTGCCAGCAGTGAAGACCGGTTTGGGGAGCCGTTTTTT. Protein sequence: CASSEDRFGEPFF.

This clonotype has a count of ten or more. The V gene is TRBV7-9, the J gene TRBJ1-1; D remains ambiguous. The V gene's germline CDR1 is SEHNR and CDR2 FQNEAQ (reference sequence). V was clipped by 5 bases and J by 1 base, with 2 bases between them. The CDR3 is 11 amino acids. As DNA, the CDR3 is TGTGCCAGCAGCCAGAACACTGAAGCTTTCTTT. Translated: CASSQNTEAFF.

This clonotype was counted a few times. The J gene is TRBJ1-3, the V gene TRBV2; D might be TRBD1 (6 bases). Trimming pared 7 bases from V and 1 base from J, leaving 23 bases between. CDR3 length equals 18 residues. Germline loops: CDR1 SNHLY, CDR2 FYNNEI. The CDR3 region has the DNA TGTGCCAGCATGGGGACTTTGTGGGCAGGGACATCTGGAAACACCATATATTTT. Its protein is CASMGTLWAGTSGNTIYF.

The chain joins TRBV5-6 to TRBJ2-1; 13 nucleotides line up with TRBD2. This CDR3 has 18 amino acids. V lost 1 base, J lost 4 bases, and 8 bases stayed unmatched. Germline CDR1 and CDR2: SGHDT and YYEEEE. CDR3 sequence reads: CASSLPVLTSGGYNEQFF. The CDR3 DNA reads as TGTGCCAGCAGCTTGCCTGTCCTGACTAGCGGGGGGTACAATGAGCAGTTCTTC.